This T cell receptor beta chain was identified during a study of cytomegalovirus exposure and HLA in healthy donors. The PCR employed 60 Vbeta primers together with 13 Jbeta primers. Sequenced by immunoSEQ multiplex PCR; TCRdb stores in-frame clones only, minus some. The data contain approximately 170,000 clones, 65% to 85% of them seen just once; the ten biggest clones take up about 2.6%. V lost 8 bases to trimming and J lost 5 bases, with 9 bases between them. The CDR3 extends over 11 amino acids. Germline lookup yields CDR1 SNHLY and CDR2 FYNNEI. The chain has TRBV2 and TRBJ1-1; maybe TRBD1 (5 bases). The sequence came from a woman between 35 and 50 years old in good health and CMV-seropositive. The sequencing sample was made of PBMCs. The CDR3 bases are TGTGCCAGCGTTCGGGGGACTGAAGCTTTCTTT. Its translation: CASVRGTEAFF.